A single sample gave rise to the 16 T cell receptor beta chains below, sequenced in a study of blood T cell repertoires in COVID-19. Repertoires were generated with immunoSEQ multiplex PCR, while TCRdb's copy carries only in-frame clones and drops some. The sample holds 300,000 to 350,000 clones, 90% seen once. Sequences were obtained from PBMCs or T cells enriched from blood (not recorded which). These receptors were obtained from a woman younger than 30 with acute COVID-19.

V is TRBV28 and J is TRBJ1-2; 7 bases align to TRBD1. Germline CDR1 is MDHEN and CDR2 is SYDVKM. This CDR3 spans 15 amino acids. Unmatched junction bases numbered 18, after V lost 9 bases and J lost 8 bases. The CDR3 region has the DNA TGTGCCAGTATAACAGGGGCGATGCTTACCGGGGGCTACACCTTC. This encodes CASITGAMLTGGYTF.

This sequence joins TRBV5-4 and TRBJ2-7, with TRBD2 identical over 10 bases. The CDR3 loop spans 15 amino acids. The germline V gene has CDR1 SGHNT and CDR2 YYREEE (reference sequence). The trim removed 4 bases at V and 3 bases at J, leaving 7 bases unmatched. CDR3 loop: CASSGGASGSYEQYF. CDR3 coding DNA: TGTGCCAGCAGCGGGGGGGCTAGCGGGAGCTACGAGCAGTACTTC.

The chain is built from TRBV7-9 and TRBJ1-1, with D possibly matching TRBD1 (5 bases). The CDR3 is 14 residues long. Trimming removed 2 bases from V and 3 bases from J, with 10 bases in between. Germline assignment: CDR1 SEHNR and CDR2 FQNEAQ (reference sequence). The chain's CDR3 is CASSLRGLDTEAFF. CDR3 sequence (DNA): TGTGCCAGCAGCTTACGGGGGTTAGACACTGAAGCTTTCTTT.

This clone was detected only a few times. J is TRBJ1-1 and V is TRBV18, with 9 positions matching TRBD1. CDR3 length: 17 residues. Trimming took 1 base from V and 4 from J; bases not matched to a gene: 10. CDR1 is KGHSH and CDR2 is LQKENI in the germline V gene. The CDR3 region is CASSPLGQGGGSTEAFF. CDR3 nucleotide sequence: TGTGCCAGCTCACCACTGGGACAGGGAGGAGGTAGCACTGAAGCTTTCTTT.

This clone was observed a single time. This chain uses TRBV18 with TRBJ1-1; D is perhaps TRBD1 (5 bases). V gave up 4 bases and J gave up 1 base, with 10 bases separating them. The CDR3 sequence is 14 residues long. Germline V gene lookup returns CDR1 KGHSH and CDR2 LQKENI. Here the CDR3 DNA reads TGTGCCAGCTCACGTGATACAGGGAACACTGAAGCTTTCTTT. It specifies CASSRDTGNTEAFF.

The rearrangement links TRBV9 to TRBJ1-2; TRBD1 matches at 10 bases. The CDR3 sequence is 15 residues long. J gave up 7 bases and V 1 base, and 7 bases lay outside the gene matches. The germline V gene encodes CDR1 SGDLS and CDR2 YYNGEE. DNA of the CDR3: TGTGCCAGCAGCGTAACTGGACAGGGGGATTCTGGCTACACCTTC. Encoded protein: CASSVTGQGDSGYTF.

The count of this clone is one. The chain couples TRBV7-3 to TRBJ2-3; D is perhaps TRBD1 (5 bases). CDR1 and CDR2 (germline): SGHTA, FQGTGA. The V and J ends lost 4 bases and 5 bases respectively, with 16 bases between them. The CDR3 totals 15 residues. CDR3 sequence (DNA): TGTGCCAGCAGCTCGGAAACAGGAGTTCTAGATACGCAGTATTTT. This sequence encodes CASSSETGVLDTQYF.

The V gene is TRBV7-9, the J gene TRBJ2-3; D might be TRBD2 (6 bases). V lost 1 base and J lost 4, with 15 bases in between. The CDR3 length is 16 residues. Germline V CDR1 and CDR2: SEHNR, FQNEAQ (reference sequence). CDR3 bases: TGTGCCAGCAGCTTAGTAGCGGCTGCCGAGTCAGATACGCAGTATTTT. This gives the protein CASSLVAAAESDTQYF.

This chain links TRBV25-1 with TRBJ1-6; D call uncertain. From germline, CDR1 is MGHDK and CDR2 SYGVNS. V lost 4 bases and J 10 bases, leaving 11 bases between the germline ends. CDR3 size: 13 residues. In DNA, the CDR3 is TGTGCCAGCAGTGCCTCACTCAAGTCACCCCTCCACTTT. Its translation is CASSASLKSPLHF.

The chain combines TRBV5-6 with TRBJ1-3; TRBD1 is a possible D gene (5 bases). V was trimmed by 4 bases and J by 0 bases, leaving 11 bases between them. The germline gives CDR1 SGHDT, CDR2 YYEEEE. The CDR3 consists of 15 residues. CDR3 DNA: TGTGCCAGCAGCGACAGCCCGAGCTCTGGAAACACCATATATTTT. It encodes CASSDSPSSGNTIYF. The variable domain in full, completed from reference TRBV5-6 and TRBJ1-3, reads DAGVTQSPTHLIKTRGQQVTLRCSPKSGHDTVSWYQQALGQGPQFIFQYYEEEERQRGNFPDRFSGHQFPNYSSELNVNALLLGDSALYLCASSDSPSSGNTIYFGEGSWLTVV.

This chain links TRBV19 with TRBJ1-1; tentative D call: TRBD1 (6 bases). The CDR3 is 13 residues long. Germline V gene lookup returns CDR1 LNHDA and CDR2 SQIVND (reference sequence). V lost 6 bases and J lost 3, with 11 bases in between. This CDR3 is CASRQGRDTEAFF. The CDR3 DNA sequence: TGTGCCAGTAGACAGGGCAGGGACACTGAAGCTTTCTTT.

The CDR3 reads CASSVGQGAYEQYF. The DNA for the CDR3 is TGTGCCAGCAGCGTGGGACAGGGGGCATACGAGCAGTACTTC. V usage is TRBV5-4 and J usage is TRBJ2-7, with 12 bases identical to TRBD1. The CDR3 has 14 residues. Germline values: CDR1 SGHNT, CDR2 YYREEE (reference sequence). Trimming at V came to 4 bases and at J to 4 bases, leaving 3 bases not matched to a gene.

This clone was observed a single time. V usage is TRBV7-3 and J usage is TRBJ2-7; TRBD2 aligns across 8 bases. Germline-derived CDR1 and CDR2 are SGHTA and FQGTGA. The CDR3 is 12 amino acids. J lost 6 bases, V lost 8 bases, and 6 bases had no gene match. CDR3 region: CASGPAGGEQYF. In nucleotides, the CDR3 is TGTGCCAGCGGCCCGGCGGGAGGCGAGCAGTACTTC.

This chain connects TRBV19 to TRBJ2-1; 7 nucleotides line up with TRBD2. CDR3 size: 16 residues. V was clipped by 2 bases and J by 5 bases; unmatched bases: 9. Germline V lookup: CDR1 LNHDA, CDR2 SQIVND (reference sequence). The CDR3 reads CASSISSGITNNEQFF. CDR3 nucleotides: TGTGCCAGTAGTATATCCAGCGGGATTACCAACAATGAGCAGTTCTTC.

The chain's CDR3 is CASSPGLAATDTQYF. The CDR3 nucleotides read TGTGCCAGCAGTCCGGGACTAGCGGCAACAGATACGCAGTATTTT. The chain recombines TRBV2 with TRBJ2-3; 11 positions agree with TRBD2. V trimming: 5 bases; J trimming: 3 bases; junction bases outside the gene matches: 4. The CDR3 totals 15 residues. Germline V CDR1 and CDR2: SNHLY, FYNNEI.

J is TRBJ1-2 and V is TRBV28, with TRBD1 as a possible D gene (5 bases). V was clipped by 3 bases and J by 8 bases, with 13 bases between them. Per the germline V gene, CDR1 is MDHEN and CDR2 is SYDVKM. This CDR3 has 13 amino acids. The CDR3 sequence is CASSLWGAGGYTF. CDR3 nucleotide sequence: TGTGCCAGCAGTTTGTGGGGCGCGGGGGGCTACACCTTC.